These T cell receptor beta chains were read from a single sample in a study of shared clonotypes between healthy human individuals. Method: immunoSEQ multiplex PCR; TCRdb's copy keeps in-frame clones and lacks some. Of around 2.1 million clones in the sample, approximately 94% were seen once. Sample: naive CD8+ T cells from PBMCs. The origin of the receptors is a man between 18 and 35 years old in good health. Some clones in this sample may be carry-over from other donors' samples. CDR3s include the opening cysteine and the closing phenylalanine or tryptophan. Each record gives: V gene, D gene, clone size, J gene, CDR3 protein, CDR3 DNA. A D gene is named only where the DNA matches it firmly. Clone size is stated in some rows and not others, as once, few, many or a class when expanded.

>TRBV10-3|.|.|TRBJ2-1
CAISPLAYNNEQFF
TGTGCCATCAGTCCCCTGGCATATAACAATGAGCAGTTCTTC
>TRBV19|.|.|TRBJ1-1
CASRPGKGVLMNTEAFF
TGTGCCAGTAGACCCGGGAAGGGGGTCCTCATGAACACTGAAGCTTTCTTT
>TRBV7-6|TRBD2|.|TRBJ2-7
CASSFGGVLAGTYEQYF
TGTGCCAGCAGCTTCGGGGGGGTACTAGCGGGGACCTACGAGCAGTACTTC
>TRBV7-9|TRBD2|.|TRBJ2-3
CASSPTLGLAGVSTDTQYF
TGTGCCAGCAGCCCTACTCTGGGACTAGCGGGAGTTAGCACAGATACGCAGTATTTT
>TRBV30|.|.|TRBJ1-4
CAWTTGGNEKLFF
TGTGCCTGGACCACCGGGGGGAATGAAAAACTGTTTTTT
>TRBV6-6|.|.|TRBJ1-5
CASSYGGPPQHF
TGTGCCAGCAGTTACGGGGGTCCGCCCCAGCATTTT
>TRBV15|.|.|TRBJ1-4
CATSRVRDNEKLFF
TGTGCCACCAGCAGAGTGAGGGATAATGAAAAACTGTTTTTT
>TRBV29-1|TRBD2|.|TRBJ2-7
CSAKSGSSYEQYF
TGCAGCGCCAAAAGCGGGAGCTCCTACGAGCAGTACTTC
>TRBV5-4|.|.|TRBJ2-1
CASSLGTTSSYNEQFF
TGTGCCAGCAGCTTGGGCACGACGAGCTCCTACAATGAGCAGTTCTTC
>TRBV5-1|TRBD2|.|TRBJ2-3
CASSLIAGADTQYF
TGCGCCAGCAGCCTGATAGCGGGCGCAGATACGCAGTATTTT
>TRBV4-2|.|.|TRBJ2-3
CASSQVGDTQYF
TGTGCCAGCAGCCAAGTAGGAGATACGCAGTATTTT
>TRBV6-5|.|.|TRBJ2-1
CASSYSRTAYNEQFF
TGTGCCAGCAGTTACTCGCGGACAGCTTACAATGAGCAGTTCTTC
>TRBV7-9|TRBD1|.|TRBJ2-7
CASSLSDRGYEQYF
TGTGCCAGCAGCTTGTCGGACAGGGGTTACGAGCAGTACTTC
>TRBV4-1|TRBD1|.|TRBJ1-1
CASSPRGTESTEAFF
TGCGCCAGCAGCCCCCGCGGGACAGAAAGCACTGAAGCTTTCTTT
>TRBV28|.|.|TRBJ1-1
CASSLSPGGIQQTEAFF
TGTGCCAGCAGTTTATCCCCCGGAGGGATACAACAAACTGAAGCTTTCTTT
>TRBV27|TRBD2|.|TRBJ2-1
CASSYLELAGDNGEQFF
TGTGCCAGCAGTTATCTTGAGCTAGCGGGAGATAATGGTGAGCAGTTCTTC
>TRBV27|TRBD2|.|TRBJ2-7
CASKTAGGPYEQYF
TGTGCCAGCAAGACAGCGGGAGGCCCCTACGAGCAGTACTTC
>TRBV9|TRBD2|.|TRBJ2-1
CASSPWTSNEQFF
TGTGCCAGCAGCCCTTGGACTAGCAATGAGCAGTTCTTC
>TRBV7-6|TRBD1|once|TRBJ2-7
CASSIGTGSYEQYF
TGTGCCAGCAGCATAGGGACAGGATCCTACGAGCAGTACTTC
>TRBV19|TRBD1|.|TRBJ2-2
CASSIRDRQGTGELFF
TGTGCCAGTAGTATACGGGACAGGCAAGGCACCGGGGAGCTGTTTTTT
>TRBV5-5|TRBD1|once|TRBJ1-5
CASSRIPGQGIVFWPQHF
TGTGCCAGCAGTAGGATTCCGGGACAGGGAATTGTGTTTTGGCCCCAGCATTTT
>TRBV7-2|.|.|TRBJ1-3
CASSLGGAMQGDSGNTIYF
TGTGCCAGCAGCTTAGGGGGGGCGATGCAAGGGGACTCTGGAAACACCATATATTTT
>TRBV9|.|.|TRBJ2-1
CASSDPLEMGLHEQFF
TGTGCCAGCAGCGACCCACTAGAAATGGGCCTCCATGAGCAGTTCTTC
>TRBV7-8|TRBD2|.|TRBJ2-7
CASSLSGTYEQYF
TGTGCCAGCAGCTTAAGCGGGACCTACGAGCAGTACTTC
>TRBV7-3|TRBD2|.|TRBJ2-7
CASSLGGAGAYEQYF
TGTGCCAGCAGCCTCGGGGGGGCGGGAGCCTACGAGCAGTACTTC
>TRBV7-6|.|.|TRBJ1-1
CASSLSPPTEAFF
TGTGCCAGCAGCTTAAGCCCACCCACTGAAGCTTTCTTT
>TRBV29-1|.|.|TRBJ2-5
CSVDGDGVFPGFQETQYF
TGCAGCGTTGACGGAGATGGGGTTTTCCCCGGGTTCCAAGAGACCCAGTACTTC
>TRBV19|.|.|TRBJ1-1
CASGQTNTEAFF
TGTGCCAGTGGACAGACGAACACTGAAGCTTTCTTT
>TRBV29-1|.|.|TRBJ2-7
CSVGGRGTYEQYF
TGCAGCGTTGGAGGCAGGGGTACCTACGAGCAGTACTTC
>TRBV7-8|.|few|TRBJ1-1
CASSFQVNTEAFF
TGTGCCAGCAGTTTCCAGGTGAACACTGAAGCTTTCTTT
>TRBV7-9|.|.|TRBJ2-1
CASSLGGPFNEQFF
TGTGCCAGCAGCCTCGGAGGGCCGTTCAATGAGCAGTTCTTC
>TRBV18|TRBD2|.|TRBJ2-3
CASSLISGTSGSGKDTQYF
TGTGCCAGCTCACTTATATCCGGGACTAGCGGGAGTGGGAAAGATACGCAGTATTTT
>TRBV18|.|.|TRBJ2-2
CASSWSGTRDIGELFF
TGTGCCAGCTCATGGTCGGGGACAAGGGATATCGGGGAGCTGTTTTTT
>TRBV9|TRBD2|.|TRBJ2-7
CASSVTGGSYEQYF
TGTGCCAGCAGCGTTACGGGGGGGTCCTACGAGCAGTACTTC
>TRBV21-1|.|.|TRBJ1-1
CASSIRGENTEAFF
TGTGCCAGCAGCATCCGGGGAGAGAACACTGAAGCTTTCTTT
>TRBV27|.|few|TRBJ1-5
CASSLGGSNQPQHF
TGTGCCAGCAGTTTAGGGGGTAGCAATCAGCCCCAGCATTTT
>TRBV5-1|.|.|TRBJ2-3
CASSLEGGGPDTQYF
TGCGCCAGCAGCTTGGAGGGAGGGGGCCCAGATACGCAGTATTTT
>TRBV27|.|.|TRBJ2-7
CASSAGQRSYEQYF
TGTGCCAGCAGTGCCGGACAGCGCTCCTACGAGCAGTACTTC
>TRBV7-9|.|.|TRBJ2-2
CASSSGELFF
TGTGCCAGCAGCTCCGGGGAGCTGTTTTTT
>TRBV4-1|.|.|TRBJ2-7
CASSQDEGTYEQYF
TGCGCCAGCAGCCAAGATGAGGGAACCTACGAGCAGTACTTC
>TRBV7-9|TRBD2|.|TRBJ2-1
CASSLGREGDEQFF
TGTGCCAGCAGCTTAGGCAGGGAGGGTGATGAGCAGTTCTTC
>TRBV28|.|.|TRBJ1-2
CASSTRGGTSYGYTF
TGTGCCAGCAGTACGCGGGGGGGGACTTCCTATGGCTACACCTTC
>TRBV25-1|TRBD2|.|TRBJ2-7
CASSDLAGGPWYEQYF
TGTGCCAGCAGTGATCTCGCGGGAGGGCCCTGGTACGAGCAGTACTTC
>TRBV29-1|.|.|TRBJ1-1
CSVEIRGNTEAFF
TGCAGCGTTGAAATCAGGGGGAACACTGAAGCTTTCTTT
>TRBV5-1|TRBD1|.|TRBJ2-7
CASSLGTGYYEQYF
TGCGCCAGCAGCTTGGGGACAGGGTACTACGAGCAGTACTTC
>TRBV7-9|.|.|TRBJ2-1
CASSPPRGSSYNEQFF
TGTGCCAGCAGCCCCCCCCGCGGTAGCTCCTACAATGAGCAGTTCTTC
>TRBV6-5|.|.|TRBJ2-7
CASSYNPDRPSYEQYF
TGTGCCAGCAGTTATAATCCAGACAGGCCTTCCTACGAGCAGTACTTC
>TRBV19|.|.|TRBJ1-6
CASTLGQNNSPLHF
TGTGCCAGTACCCTAGGACAAAATAATTCACCCCTCCACTTT
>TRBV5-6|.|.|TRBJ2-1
CASSLGLHEQFF
TGTGCCAGCAGCTTGGGTTTGCATGAGCAGTTCTTC
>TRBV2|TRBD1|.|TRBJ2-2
CASLDRGNGELFF
TGTGCCAGCCTGGACAGGGGGAACGGGGAGCTGTTTTTT